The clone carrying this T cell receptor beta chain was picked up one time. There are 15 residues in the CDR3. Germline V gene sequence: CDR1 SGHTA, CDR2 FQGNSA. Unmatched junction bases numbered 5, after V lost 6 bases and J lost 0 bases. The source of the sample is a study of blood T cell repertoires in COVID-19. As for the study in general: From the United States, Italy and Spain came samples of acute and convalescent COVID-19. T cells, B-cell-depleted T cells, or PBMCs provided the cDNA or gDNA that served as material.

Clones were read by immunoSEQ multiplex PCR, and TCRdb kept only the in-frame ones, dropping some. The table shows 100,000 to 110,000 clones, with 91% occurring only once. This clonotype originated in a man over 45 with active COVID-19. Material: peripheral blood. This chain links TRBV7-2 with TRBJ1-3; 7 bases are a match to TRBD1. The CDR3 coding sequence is TGTGCCAGCAGGGGACAGCACCTCTCTGGAAACACCATATATTTT. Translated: CASRGQHLSGNTIYF.